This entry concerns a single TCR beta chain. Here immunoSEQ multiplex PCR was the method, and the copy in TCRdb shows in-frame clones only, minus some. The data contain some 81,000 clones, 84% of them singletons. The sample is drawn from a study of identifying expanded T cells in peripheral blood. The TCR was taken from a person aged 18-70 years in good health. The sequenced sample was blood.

CDR3 sequence reads: CASSSGISEQYF. DNA of the CDR3: TGTGCCAGCAGTTCGGGGATCAGCGAGCAGTACTTC. This sequence joins TRBV27 and TRBJ2-7; possible D gene TRBD2, 5 bases. Trimming stripped 4 bases from V and 6 bases from J, with 10 bases between. The CDR3 loop spans 12 amino acids. CDR1 is MNHEY and CDR2 is SMNVEV in the germline V gene (reference sequence).